Reported below is one TCR beta chain. The antigen is unknown. From the 5' RACE reads, TCRdb called clonotypes with MiXCR, one entry per CDR3 protein. The profile shows around 320,000 distinct CDR3 sequences, around 28% of them singletons. Germline V gene sequence: CDR1 DFQATT, CDR2 SNEGSKA (reference sequence). V trimming: 3 bases; J trimming: 5 bases; junction bases outside the gene matches: 10. The CDR3 runs to 16 residues. The data originate from a study of T-cell memory formation after mild COVID-19. Overall study results and limits: Clones that contracted from day 15 to 85 were balanced CD4/CD8, while later expanders leaned CD4+.

The sequenced sample consisted of PBMCs or a T cell subset sorted from them (not recorded which). The genes are TRBV20-1 and TRBJ2-2, with TRBD2 matching over 9 bases. The clonotype comes from an adult woman who had mild COVID-19 (a few samples of this study predate the infection). Cell type and time point are not known. CDR3: CSARWRGGLLTGELFF. CDR3 nucleotides: TGCAGTGCTAGGTGGCGGGGGGGCCTGTTAACCGGGGAGCTGTTTTTT.